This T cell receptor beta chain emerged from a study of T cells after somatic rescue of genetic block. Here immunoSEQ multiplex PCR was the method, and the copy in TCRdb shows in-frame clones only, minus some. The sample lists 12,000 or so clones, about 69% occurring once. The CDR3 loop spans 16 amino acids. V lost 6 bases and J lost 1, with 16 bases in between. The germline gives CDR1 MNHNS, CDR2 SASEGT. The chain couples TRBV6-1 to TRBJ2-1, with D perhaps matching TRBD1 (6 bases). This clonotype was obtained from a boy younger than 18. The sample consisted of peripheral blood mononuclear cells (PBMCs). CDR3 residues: CASSERERGSYNEQFF. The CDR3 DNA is TGTGCCAGCAGCGAACGAGAAAGGGGGTCCTACAATGAGCAGTTCTTC.